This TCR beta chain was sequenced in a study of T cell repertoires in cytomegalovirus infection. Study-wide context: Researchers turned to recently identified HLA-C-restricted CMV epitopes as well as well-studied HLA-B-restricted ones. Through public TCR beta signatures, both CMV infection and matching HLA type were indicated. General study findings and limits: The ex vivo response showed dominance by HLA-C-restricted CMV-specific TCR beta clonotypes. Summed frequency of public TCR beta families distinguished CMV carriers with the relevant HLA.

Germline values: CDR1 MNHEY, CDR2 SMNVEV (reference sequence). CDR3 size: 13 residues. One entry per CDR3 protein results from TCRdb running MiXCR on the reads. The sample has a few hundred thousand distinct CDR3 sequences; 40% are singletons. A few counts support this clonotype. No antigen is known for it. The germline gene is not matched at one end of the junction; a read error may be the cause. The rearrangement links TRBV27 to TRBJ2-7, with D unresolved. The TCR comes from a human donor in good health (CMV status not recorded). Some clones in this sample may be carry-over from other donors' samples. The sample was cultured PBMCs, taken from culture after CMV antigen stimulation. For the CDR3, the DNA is TGTGCCAGCAGTTTTTCTGACTCCCACGAGCAGTACTTC. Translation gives CASSFSDSHEQYF.